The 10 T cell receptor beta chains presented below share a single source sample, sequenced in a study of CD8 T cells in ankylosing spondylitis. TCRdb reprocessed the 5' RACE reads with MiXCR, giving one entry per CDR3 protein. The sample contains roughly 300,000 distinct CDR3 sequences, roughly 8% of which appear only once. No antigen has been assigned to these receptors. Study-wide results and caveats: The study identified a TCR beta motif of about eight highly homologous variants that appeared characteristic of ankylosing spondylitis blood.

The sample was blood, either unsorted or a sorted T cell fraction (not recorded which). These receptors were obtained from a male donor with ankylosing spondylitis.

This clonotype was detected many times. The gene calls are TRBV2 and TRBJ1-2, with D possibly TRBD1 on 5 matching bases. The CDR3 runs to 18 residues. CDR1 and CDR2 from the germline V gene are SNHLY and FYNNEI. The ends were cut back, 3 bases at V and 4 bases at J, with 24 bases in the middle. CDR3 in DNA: TGTGCCAGCAGTGAGGACCAGGGCGGGGCCGCTTCCACCTATGGCTACACCTTC. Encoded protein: CASSEDQGGAASTYGYTF.

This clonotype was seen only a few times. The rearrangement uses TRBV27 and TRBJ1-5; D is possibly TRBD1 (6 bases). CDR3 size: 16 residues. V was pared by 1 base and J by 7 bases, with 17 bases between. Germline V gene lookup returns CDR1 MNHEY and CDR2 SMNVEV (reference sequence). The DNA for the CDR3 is TGTGCCAGCAGTTTATTAGGGGGAGATCGCATCCAGCCCCAGCATTTT. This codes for CASSLLGGDRIQPQHF.

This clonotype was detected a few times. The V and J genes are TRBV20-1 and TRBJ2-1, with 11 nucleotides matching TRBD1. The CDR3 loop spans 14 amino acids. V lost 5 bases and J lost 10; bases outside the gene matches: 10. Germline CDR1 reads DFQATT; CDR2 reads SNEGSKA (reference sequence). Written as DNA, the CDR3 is TGCAGTGCTGACGCCGGGACAGGGGGTTCCGAGCAGTTCTTC. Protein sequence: CSADAGTGGSEQFF.

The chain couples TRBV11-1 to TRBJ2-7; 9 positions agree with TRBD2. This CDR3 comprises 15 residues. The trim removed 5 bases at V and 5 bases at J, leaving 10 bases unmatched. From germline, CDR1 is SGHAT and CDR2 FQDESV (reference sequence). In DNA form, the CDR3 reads TGTGCCAGCAGCCTTTTTAGCGGGGGTTCCGACGAGCAGTACTTC. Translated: CASSLFSGGSDEQYF.

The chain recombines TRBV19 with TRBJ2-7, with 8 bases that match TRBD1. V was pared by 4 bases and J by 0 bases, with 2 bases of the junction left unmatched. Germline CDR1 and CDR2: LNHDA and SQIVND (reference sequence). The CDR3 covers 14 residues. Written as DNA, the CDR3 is TGTGCCAGTAGTAGGGACAGGACCTCCTACGAGCAGTACTTC. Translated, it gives CASSRDRTSYEQYF. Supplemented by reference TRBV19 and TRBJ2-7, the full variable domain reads DGGITQSPKYLFRKEGQNVTLSCEQNLNHDAMYWYRQDPGQGLRLIYYSQIVNDFQKGDIAEGYSVSREKKESFPLTVTSAQKNPTAFYLCASSRDRTSYEQYFGPGTRLTVT.

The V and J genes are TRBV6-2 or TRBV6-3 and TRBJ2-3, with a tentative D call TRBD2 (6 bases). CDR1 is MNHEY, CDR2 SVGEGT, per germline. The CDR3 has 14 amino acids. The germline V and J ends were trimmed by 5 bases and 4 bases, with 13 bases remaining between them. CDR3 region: CASSTGRRADTQYF. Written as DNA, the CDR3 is TGTGCCAGCAGTACGGGGCGGAGGGCAGATACGCAGTATTTT.

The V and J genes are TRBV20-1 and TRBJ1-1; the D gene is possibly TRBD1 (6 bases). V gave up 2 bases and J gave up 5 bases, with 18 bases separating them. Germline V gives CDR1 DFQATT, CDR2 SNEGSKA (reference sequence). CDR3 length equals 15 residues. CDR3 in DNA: TGCAGTGCTAGAAGCCACAGGGTAGGATTTACTGAAGCTTTCTTT. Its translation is CSARSHRVGFTEAFF.

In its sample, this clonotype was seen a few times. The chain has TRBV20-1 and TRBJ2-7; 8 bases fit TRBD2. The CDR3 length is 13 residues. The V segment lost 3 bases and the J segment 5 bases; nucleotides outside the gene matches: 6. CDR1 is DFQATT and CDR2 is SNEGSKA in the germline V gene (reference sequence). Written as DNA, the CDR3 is TGCAGTGCTAGCGGGACTAGACCCAACGAGCAGTACTTC. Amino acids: CSASGTRPNEQYF.

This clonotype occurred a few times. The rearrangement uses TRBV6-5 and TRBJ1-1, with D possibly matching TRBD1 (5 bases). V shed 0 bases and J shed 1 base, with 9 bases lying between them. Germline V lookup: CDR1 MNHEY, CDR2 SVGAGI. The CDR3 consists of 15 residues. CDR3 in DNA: TGTGCCAGCAGTTACTCGGGACTCCCGAACACTGAAGCTTTCTTT. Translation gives CASSYSGLPNTEAFF.

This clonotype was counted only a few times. The CDR3 sequence: CASSQALAGLYNEQFF. The CDR3 coding sequence is TGCGCCAGCAGCCAAGCTCTAGCGGGTCTATACAATGAGCAGTTCTTC. This chain joins TRBV4-3 and TRBJ2-1, with 8 positions matching TRBD2. Germline V gene lookup returns CDR1 LGHNA and CDR2 YSLEER. CDR3 size: 16 residues. The V gene end was trimmed by 1 base and the J gene end by 4 bases; junction bases not matched to a gene: 6.